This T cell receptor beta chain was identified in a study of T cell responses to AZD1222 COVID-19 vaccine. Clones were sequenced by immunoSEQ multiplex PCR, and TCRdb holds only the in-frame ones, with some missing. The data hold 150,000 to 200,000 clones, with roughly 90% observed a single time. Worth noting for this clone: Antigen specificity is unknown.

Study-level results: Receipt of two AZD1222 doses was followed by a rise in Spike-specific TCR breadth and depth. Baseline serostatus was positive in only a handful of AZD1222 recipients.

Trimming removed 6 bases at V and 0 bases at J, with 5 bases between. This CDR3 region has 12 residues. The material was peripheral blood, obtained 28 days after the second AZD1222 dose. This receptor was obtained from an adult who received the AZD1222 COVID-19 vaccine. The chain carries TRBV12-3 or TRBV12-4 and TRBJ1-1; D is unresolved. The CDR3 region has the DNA TGTGCCAGCAGGTACATGAACACTGAAGCTTTCTTT. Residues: CASRYMNTEAFF.